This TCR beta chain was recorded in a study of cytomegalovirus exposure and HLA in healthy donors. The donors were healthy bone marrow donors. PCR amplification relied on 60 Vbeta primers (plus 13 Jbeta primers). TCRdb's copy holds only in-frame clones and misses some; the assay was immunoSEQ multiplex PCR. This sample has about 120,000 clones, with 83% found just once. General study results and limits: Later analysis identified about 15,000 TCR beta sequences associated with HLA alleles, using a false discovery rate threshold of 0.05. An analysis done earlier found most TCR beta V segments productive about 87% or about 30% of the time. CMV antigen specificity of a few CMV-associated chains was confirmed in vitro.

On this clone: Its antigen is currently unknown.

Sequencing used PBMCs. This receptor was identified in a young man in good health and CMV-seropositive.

The CDR3 protein is CASSSAGTGYEQYF. In DNA form, the CDR3 reads TGTGCCAGCAGCTCAGCCGGGACAGGCTACGAGCAGTACTTC. This chain links TRBV5-6 with TRBJ2-7; 8 bases fit TRBD1. Germline V lookup: CDR1 SGHDT, CDR2 YYEEEE. CDR3 length: 14 residues. J was trimmed by 3 bases and V by 3 bases; bases with no gene match: 5.